One sample yielded the 23 T cell receptor beta chains listed below, sequenced in a study of blood T cell repertoires in COVID-19. Generated by immunoSEQ multiplex PCR, the TCRdb table keeps only in-frame clones and is missing some. Of 90,000 to 150,000 clones in the sample, approximately 71% are singletons; the top ten hold roughly 7.9%. The sequenced material came from peripheral blood. These receptors came from a human donor in a cohort sampled during active COVID-19.

The chain carries TRBV28 and TRBJ2-7, with 11 bases that match TRBD2. This CDR3 spans 15 amino acids. CDR1 MDHEN and CDR2 SYDVKM come from the germline V gene. V dropped 6 bases and J dropped 1; count of bases not matched to a gene: 5. The chain's CDR3 is CASSTPSGRSYEQYF. The DNA for the CDR3 is TGTGCCAGCAGCACCCCTAGCGGGAGGTCCTACGAGCAGTACTTC.

The chain couples TRBV5-4 to TRBJ1-1; 8 bases map to TRBD1. In germline, CDR1 is SGHNT, CDR2 YYREEE (reference sequence). The ends lost 4 bases at V and 0 bases at J; junction bases unmatched: 5. The CDR3 is made up of 15 amino acids. This CDR3 reads CASSTRTGLNTEAFF. The CDR3 bases are TGTGCCAGCAGCACCCGGACAGGGCTGAACACTGAAGCTTTCTTT.

The CDR3 DNA reads as TGTGCCTGGAGCGGCGGGACAGGGTATGGCTACACCTTC. It specifies CAWSGGTGYGYTF. The gene calls are TRBV30 and TRBJ1-2; 9 nucleotides match TRBD1. Germline trimming cut 3 bases from V and 5 bases from J; bases unmatched to any gene: 4. The CDR3 consists of 13 residues. Germline values: CDR1 GTSNPN, CDR2 SVGIG (reference sequence).

V gene TRBV19 combines with J gene TRBJ2-7; TRBD2 aligns across 8 bases. The germline gives CDR1 LNHDA, CDR2 SQIVND (reference sequence). Germline trimming cut 0 bases from V and 5 bases from J; bases unmatched to any gene: 6. The CDR3 is 15 residues long. Here the CDR3 DNA reads TGTGCCAGTAGTATAGACGGGCGCGGGAGGAACGAGCAGTACTTC. This translates into CASSIDGRGRNEQYF.

In this sample, this clone turned up a few times. V usage is TRBV5-6 and J usage is TRBJ1-6, with no clear D. The V and J ends lost 4 bases and 11 bases respectively, with 10 bases between them. Germline CDR1 reads SGHDT; CDR2 reads YYEEEE. CDR3 length: 12 amino acids. CDR3 region: CASSGRLPPLHF. The CDR3 DNA is TGTGCCAGCAGCGGGCGCCTGCCACCCCTCCACTTT.

The J gene is TRBJ2-1, the V gene TRBV6-6, with 12 nucleotides matching TRBD2. With 7 bases clipped from V and 7 bases from J, the junction kept 8 bases outside the gene matches. CDR3 length: 15 amino acids. The germline V gene has CDR1 MNHNY and CDR2 SVGAGI (reference sequence). The CDR3 loop reads CASTPSGGEGNEQFF. The CDR3 DNA reads as TGTGCCAGCACCCCTAGCGGGGGGGAGGGAAATGAGCAGTTCTTC.

This clone has a handful of counts. The chain has TRBV5-1 and TRBJ2-7; 10 bases are shared with TRBD1. Per germline, CDR1 SGHRS and CDR2 YFSETQ. The CDR3 is 17 amino acids. V lost 0 bases to trimming and J lost 2 bases; unmatched junction nucleotides: 8. The CDR3 reads CASSLAVGQGITYEQYF. For the CDR3, the DNA is TGCGCCAGCAGCTTGGCCGTGGGACAGGGGATTACCTACGAGCAGTACTTC.

By sample fraction, this clone is medium-sized. The genes are TRBV10-3 and TRBJ2-7, with 11 nucleotides matching TRBD1. Germline trimming cut 3 bases from V and 1 base from J; bases unmatched to any gene: 8. Germline V gene data show CDR1 as ENHRY and CDR2 as SYGVKD. The CDR3 contains 17 residues. The CDR3 region is CAISDMGQGGISYEQYF. CDR3 in DNA: TGTGCCATCAGTGATATGGGACAGGGGGGGATTTCCTACGAGCAGTACTTC.

DNA for the CDR3: TGTGCCAGCATCAAACAGTTGGGGGGCTATGGCTACACCTTC. Protein product: CASIKQLGGYGYTF. The chain combines TRBV28 with TRBJ1-2, with a weak D call TRBD1 (5 bases). Germline lookup yields CDR1 MDHEN and CDR2 SYDVKM. The CDR3 extends over 14 amino acids. V lost 7 bases, J lost 4 bases, and 16 bases lay in between.

The chain uses TRBV9 and TRBJ1-3; tentatively, D is TRBD1 (5 bases). Germline assignment: CDR1 SGDLS and CDR2 YYNGEE. V lost 1 base to trimming and J lost 0 bases, with 17 bases between them. The CDR3 spans 18 residues. Here the CDR3 DNA reads TGTGCCAGCAGCGTATCCCTAGGTGGGGGGTACTCTGGAAACACCATATATTTT. Encoded protein: CASSVSLGGGYSGNTIYF.

The chain links TRBV9 to TRBJ2-7; D not certain. Per the germline V gene, CDR1 is SGDLS and CDR2 is YYNGEE. The V and J ends lost 0 bases and 6 bases respectively, with 10 bases between them. The CDR3 runs to 13 residues. The CDR3 region has the DNA TGTGCCAGCAGCGTAGCTCAGTTCTCCGAGCAGTACTTC. It yields the protein CASSVAQFSEQYF.

V gene TRBV14 combines with J gene TRBJ1-3; D is perhaps TRBD1 (5 bases). Trimming cost V 11 bases and J 3 bases, with 8 bases left between them. The CDR3 has 11 amino acids. Germline V lookup: CDR1 SGHDN, CDR2 FVKESK. DNA of the CDR3: TGTGCCGTGGGGCGTGGAAACACCATATATTTT. This sequence encodes CAVGRGNTIYF.

This chain uses TRBV6-5 with TRBJ1-3; possibly TRBD1 for D (6 bases). The length of the CDR3 is 15 residues. The V end was cut by 6 bases, the J end by 4 bases, with 16 bases between. Germline-derived CDR1 and CDR2 are MNHEY and SVGAGI. CDR3 loop: CASRGGGGTGNTIYF. The CDR3 bases are TGTGCCAGCAGGGGGGGAGGGGGAACGGGAAACACCATATATTTT.

The chain carries TRBV3-1 (or the pseudogene TRBV3-2) and TRBJ2-7; D gene uncertain. V was clipped by 0 bases and J by 6 bases, with 15 bases between them. The CDR3 loop spans 15 amino acids. Germline V gives CDR1 LGHDT, CDR2 YNNKEL (reference sequence). CDR3 region: CASSQDRARVREQYF. DNA for the CDR3: TGTGCCAGCAGCCAAGATCGAGCGCGTGTCCGCGAGCAGTACTTC.

The rearrangement links TRBV5-1 to TRBJ2-3; TRBD1 agrees at 7 bases. CDR1 is SGHRS and CDR2 is YFSETQ in the germline V gene. The V and J ends lost 7 bases and 5 bases, in that order; junction bases with no gene match: 16. The CDR3 has 16 amino acids. The CDR3 sequence: CASGPGQGGSVDTQYF. For the CDR3, the DNA is TGCGCCAGCGGCCCCGGACAAGGGGGCTCAGTAGATACGCAGTATTTT.

This clone was observed a single time. At one end the junction does not follow the germline gene, possibly because of a read error. This chain connects TRBV6-6 to TRBJ2-7; 11 nucleotides line up with TRBD1. The CDR3 loop spans 15 amino acids. CDR1 MNHNY and CDR2 SVGAGI come from the germline V gene (reference sequence). CDR3 amino acids: CASSNSGQGAYEQYF. CDR3 coding DNA: TGTGCCAGCAGTAACTCGGGACAGGGGGCCTACGAGCAGTACTTC.

The sample holds one count of this clone. The chain links TRBV18 to TRBJ1-1, with D perhaps matching TRBD1 (5 bases). Trimming shortened V by 3 bases and J by 8 bases, and 16 bases separated the two germline ends. Germline CDR1 and CDR2: KGHSH and LQKENI. The CDR3 contains 14 residues. As DNA, the CDR3 is TGTGCCAGCTCACCGGAGAGCAACAGGTGGGAAGCTTTCTTT. Amino acid sequence: CASSPESNRWEAFF.

The rearrangement joins TRBV28 to TRBJ2-7; D is perhaps TRBD2 (6 bases). Germline assignment: CDR1 MDHEN and CDR2 SYDVKM. V lost 11 bases and J 0 bases, leaving 14 bases between the germline ends. The CDR3 is 13 amino acids. In nucleotides, the CDR3 is TGTGCCTGCCGGGGACTCAGCTCCTACGAGCAGTACTTC. This codes for CACRGLSSYEQYF.

The rearrangement joins TRBV3-1 (or the pseudogene TRBV3-2) to TRBJ2-7; D perhaps matches TRBD1 (5 bases). CDR3 length: 13 amino acids. Trimming cost V 2 bases and J 1 base, with 6 bases left between them. Germline V lookup: CDR1 LGHDT, CDR2 YNNKEL (reference sequence). Written as DNA, the CDR3 is TGTGCCAGCAGCCAACAGGGATCCTACGAGCAGTACTTC. Its protein is CASSQQGSYEQYF.

The sample holds one count of this clone. The J gene is TRBJ2-7, the V gene TRBV13; 11 nucleotides align to TRBD2. Germline V gene lookup returns CDR1 PRHDT and CDR2 FYEKMQ (reference sequence). V was pared by 5 bases and J by 1 base, with 4 bases of the junction left unmatched. The CDR3 is 15 amino acids. The CDR3 bases are TGTGCCAGCAGCCCACGGACTAGCGGGTCCTACGAGCAGTACTTC. It yields the protein CASSPRTSGSYEQYF.

The chain has TRBV10-3 and TRBJ1-2; 12 bases match TRBD1. Germline V gives CDR1 ENHRY, CDR2 SYGVKD. The V segment lost 4 bases and the J segment 6 bases; nucleotides outside the gene matches: 3. The CDR3 sequence is 14 residues long. DNA of the CDR3: TGTGCCATCAGTGGGGACAGGGGGCTCCATGGCTACACCTTC. It codes for CAISGDRGLHGYTF.

This clone was observed a handful of times. This chain joins TRBV2 and TRBJ1-5; D is perhaps TRBD1 (5 bases). CDR1 and CDR2 from the germline V gene are SNHLY and FYNNEI. The CDR3 consists of 13 residues. Trimming took 6 bases from V and 1 from J, leaving 7 bases between them. This CDR3 is CASRGVSNQPQHF. The CDR3 region has the DNA TGTGCCAGCAGAGGGGTAAGCAATCAGCCCCAGCATTTT.

CDR3 in DNA: TGTGCCAGCAGCTTAAAACGGGGGACTGAGCAGTTCTTC. Amino acid sequence: CASSLKRGTEQFF. This chain links TRBV11-3 with TRBJ2-1, with D perhaps TRBD2 (6 bases). CDR1 and CDR2 from the germline V gene are SGHNT and YENEEA. V was cut by 2 bases and J by 9 bases, with 11 bases left in between. The CDR3 loop spans 13 amino acids. Full variable domain (outside the CDR3, taken from reference TRBV11-3 and TRBJ2-1): EAGVVQSPRYKIIEKKQPVAFWCNPISGHNTLYWYLQNLGQGPELLIRYENEEAVDDSQLPKDRFSAERLKGVDSTLKIQPAELGDSAVYLCASSLKRGTEQFFGPGTRLTVL.